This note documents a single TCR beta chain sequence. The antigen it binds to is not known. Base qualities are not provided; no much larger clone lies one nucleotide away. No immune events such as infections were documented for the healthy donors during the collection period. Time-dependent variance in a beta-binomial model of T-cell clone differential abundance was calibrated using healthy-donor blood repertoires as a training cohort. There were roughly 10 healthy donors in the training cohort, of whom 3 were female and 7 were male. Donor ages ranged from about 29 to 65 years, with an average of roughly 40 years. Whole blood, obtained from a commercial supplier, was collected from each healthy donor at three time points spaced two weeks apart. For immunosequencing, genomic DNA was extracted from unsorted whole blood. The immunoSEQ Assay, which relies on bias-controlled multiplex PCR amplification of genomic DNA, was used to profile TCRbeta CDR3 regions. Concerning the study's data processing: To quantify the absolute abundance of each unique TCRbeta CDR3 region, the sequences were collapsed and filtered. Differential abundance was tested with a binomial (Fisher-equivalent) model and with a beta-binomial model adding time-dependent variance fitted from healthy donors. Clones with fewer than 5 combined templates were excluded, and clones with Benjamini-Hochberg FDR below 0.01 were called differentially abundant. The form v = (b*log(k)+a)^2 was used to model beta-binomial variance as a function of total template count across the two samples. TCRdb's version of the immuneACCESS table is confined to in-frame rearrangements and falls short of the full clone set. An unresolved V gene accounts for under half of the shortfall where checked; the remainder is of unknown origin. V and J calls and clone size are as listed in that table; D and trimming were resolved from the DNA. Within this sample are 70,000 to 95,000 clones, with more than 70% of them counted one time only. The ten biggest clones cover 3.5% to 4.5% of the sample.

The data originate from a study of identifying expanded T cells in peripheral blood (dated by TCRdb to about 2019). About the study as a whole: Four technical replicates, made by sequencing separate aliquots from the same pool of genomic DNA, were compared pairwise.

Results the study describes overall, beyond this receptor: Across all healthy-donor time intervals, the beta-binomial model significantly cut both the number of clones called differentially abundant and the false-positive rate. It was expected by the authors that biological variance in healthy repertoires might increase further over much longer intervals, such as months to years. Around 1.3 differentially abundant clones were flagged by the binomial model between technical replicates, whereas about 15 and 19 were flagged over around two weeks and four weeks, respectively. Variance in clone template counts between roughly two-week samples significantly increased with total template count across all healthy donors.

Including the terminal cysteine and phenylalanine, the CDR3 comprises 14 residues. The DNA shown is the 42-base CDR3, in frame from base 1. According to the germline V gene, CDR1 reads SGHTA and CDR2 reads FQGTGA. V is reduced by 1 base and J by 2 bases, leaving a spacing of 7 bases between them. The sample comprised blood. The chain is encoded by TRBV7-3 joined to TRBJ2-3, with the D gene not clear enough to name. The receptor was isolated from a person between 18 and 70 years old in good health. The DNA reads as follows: TGTGCCAGCAGCTTAAGGGCGTTCACAGATACGCAGTATTTT. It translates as CASSLRAFTDTQYF.